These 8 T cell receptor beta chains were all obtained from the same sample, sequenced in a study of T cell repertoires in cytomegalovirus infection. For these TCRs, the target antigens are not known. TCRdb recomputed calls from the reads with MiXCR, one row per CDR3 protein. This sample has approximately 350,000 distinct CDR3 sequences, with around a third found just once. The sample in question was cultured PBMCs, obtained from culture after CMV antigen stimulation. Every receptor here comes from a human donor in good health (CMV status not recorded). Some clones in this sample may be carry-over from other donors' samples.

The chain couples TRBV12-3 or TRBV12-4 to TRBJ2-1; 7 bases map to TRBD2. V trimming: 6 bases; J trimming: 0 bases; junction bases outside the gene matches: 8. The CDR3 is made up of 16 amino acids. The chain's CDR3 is CASRIQGGFSYNEQFF. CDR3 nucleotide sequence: TGTGCCAGCAGAATTCAGGGAGGGTTCTCCTACAATGAGCAGTTCTTC.

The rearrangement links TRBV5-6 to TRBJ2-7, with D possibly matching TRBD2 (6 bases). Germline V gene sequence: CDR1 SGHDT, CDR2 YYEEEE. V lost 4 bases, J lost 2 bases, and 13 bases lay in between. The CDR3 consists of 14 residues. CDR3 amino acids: CASSRGRRPYEQYF. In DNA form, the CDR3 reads TGTGCCAGCAGCCGGGGGAGAAGGCCCTACGAGCAGTACTTC.

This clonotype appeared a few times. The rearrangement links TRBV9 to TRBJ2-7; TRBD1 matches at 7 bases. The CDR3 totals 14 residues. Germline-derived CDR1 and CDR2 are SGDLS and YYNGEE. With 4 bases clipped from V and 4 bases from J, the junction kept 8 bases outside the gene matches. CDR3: CASSPQTGFYEQYF. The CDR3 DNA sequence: TGTGCCAGCAGCCCCCAGACAGGGTTTTACGAGCAGTACTTC.

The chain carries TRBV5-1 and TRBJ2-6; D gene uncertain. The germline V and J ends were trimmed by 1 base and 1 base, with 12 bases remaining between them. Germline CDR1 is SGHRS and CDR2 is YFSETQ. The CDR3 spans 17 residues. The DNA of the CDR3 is TGCGCCAGCAGCTTGCTCAGGACGCAATCTGGGGCCAACGTCCTGACTTTC. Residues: CASSLLRTQSGANVLTF.

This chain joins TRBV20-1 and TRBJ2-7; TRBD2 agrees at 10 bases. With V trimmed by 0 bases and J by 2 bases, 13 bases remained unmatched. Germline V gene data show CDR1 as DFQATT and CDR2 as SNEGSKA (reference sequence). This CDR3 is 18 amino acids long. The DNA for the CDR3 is TGCAGTGCTAGAGATCTAACTAGCGGGAACTTCCCAACCTACGAGCAGTACTTC. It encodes CSARDLTSGNFPTYEQYF.

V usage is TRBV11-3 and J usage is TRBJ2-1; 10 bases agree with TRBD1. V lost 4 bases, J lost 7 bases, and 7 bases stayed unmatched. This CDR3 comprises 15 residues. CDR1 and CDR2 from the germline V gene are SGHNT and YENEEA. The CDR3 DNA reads TGTGCCAGCAGCTCCAGACAGGGGGCGCAGAATGAGCAGTTCTTC. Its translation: CASSSRQGAQNEQFF. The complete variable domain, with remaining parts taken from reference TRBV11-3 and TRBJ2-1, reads EAGVVQSPRYKIIEKKQPVAFWCNPISGHNTLYWYLQNLGQGPELLIRYENEEAVDDSQLPKDRFSAERLKGVDSTLKIQPAELGDSAVYLCASSSRQGAQNEQFFGPGTRLTVL.

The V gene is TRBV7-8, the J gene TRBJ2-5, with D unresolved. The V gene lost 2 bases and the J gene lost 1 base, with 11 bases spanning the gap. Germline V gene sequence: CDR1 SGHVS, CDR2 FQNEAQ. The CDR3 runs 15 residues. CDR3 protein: CASSLLTPSQETQYF. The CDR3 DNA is TGTGCCAGCAGCTTACTGACACCCTCCCAAGAGACCCAGTACTTC. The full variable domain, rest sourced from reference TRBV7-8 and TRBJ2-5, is GAGVSQSPRYKVAKRGQDVALRCDPISGHVSLFWYQQALGQGPEFLTYFQNEAQLDKSGLPSDRFFAERPEGSVSTLKIQRTQQEDSAVYLCASSLLTPSQETQYFGPGTRLLVL.

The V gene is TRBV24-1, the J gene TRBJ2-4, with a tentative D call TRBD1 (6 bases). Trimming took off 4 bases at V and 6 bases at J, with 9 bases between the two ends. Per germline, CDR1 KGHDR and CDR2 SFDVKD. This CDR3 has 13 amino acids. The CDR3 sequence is CATSDSDRNIQYF. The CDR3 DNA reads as TGTGCCACCAGTGACTCGGACAGAAACATTCAGTACTTC.